These T cell receptor beta chains were read from a single sample in a study of T cells after somatic rescue of genetic block. Data came from immunoSEQ multiplex PCR; TCRdb stores just in-frame clones and leaves some out. Here the sample spans tens of thousands of clones, under 95% being singletons. Sequencing used peripheral blood mononuclear cells (PBMCs). The source of these receptors is a man in his forties or fifties. Both conserved end residues are part of each CDR3. D genes are given only for firm matches. Clone size is not always given. Where it is, it says once, few, many or a class for expanded clones.

clone size	D gene	V gene	J gene	CDR3 protein	CDR3 DNA
-	TRBD1	TRBV23-1	TRBJ1-2	CASSQFGQGIQLYGYTF	TGCGCCAGCAGTCAGTTCGGACAGGGGATACAGCTCTATGGCTACACCTTC
-	TRBD1	TRBV6-1	TRBJ2-2	CASSEVIRTGANTGELFF	TGTGCCAGCAGTGAAGTGATAAGGACAGGGGCGAACACCGGGGAGCTGTTTTTT
once	-	TRBV9	TRBJ1-1	CASSPQTGMNTEAFF	TGTGCCAGCAGCCCACAGACAGGAATGAACACTGAAGCTTTCTTT
-	-	TRBV2	TRBJ1-6	CASSEALMGNSPLHF	TGTGCCAGCAGTGAGGCTCTCATGGGTAATTCACCCCTCCACTTT
-	TRBD1	TRBV9	TRBJ1-3	CASSVGGQELLASGNTIYF	TGTGCCAGCAGCGTAGGTGGACAGGAACTTCTCGCCTCTGGAAACACCATATATTTT
-	-	TRBV4-2	TRBJ2-2	CASSQEGSRGTGELFF	TGTGCCAGCAGCCAAGAGGGCTCCCGGGGCACCGGGGAGCTGTTTTTT
-	-	TRBV6-5	TRBJ2-7	CASSGDYEQYF	TGTGCCAGCTCGGGAGACTACGAGCAGTACTTC
-	TRBD2	TRBV19	TRBJ2-5	CASSAQRSGKEVQYF	TGTGCCAGTAGCGCCCAAAGGAGCGGGAAGGAAGTGCAGTACTTC
once	TRBD1	TRBV7-3	TRBJ1-1	CASSSLLTGAMNTEAFF	TGTGCCAGCAGCTCCCTCCTGACAGGGGCGATGAACACTGAAGCTTTCTTT
-	TRBD1	TRBV5-1	TRBJ1-2	CASSPSGQGNYGYTF	TGCGCCAGCAGCCCATCAGGACAGGGGAACTATGGCTACACCTTC
-	-	TRBV30	TRBJ1-2	CAWSVARYGYGYTF	TGTGCCTGGAGTGTAGCCCGGTATGGCTATGGCTACACCTTC
-	-	TRBV27	TRBJ2-5	CASSRRTEYQETQYF	TGTGCCAGCAGTAGACGGACGGAGTACCAAGAGACCCAGTACTTC
-	TRBD2	TRBV28	TRBJ2-1	CASSSRLAGGGEQFF	TGTGCCAGCAGTTCTCGACTAGCGGGAGGCGGTGAGCAGTTCTTC
-	TRBD1	TRBV30	TRBJ2-2	CAWRADREHGELFF	TGTGCCTGGAGGGCCGACAGGGAACACGGGGAGCTGTTTTTT
-	TRBD2	TRBV7-8	TRBJ2-3	CASSPGTSGFLATQYF	TGTGCCAGCAGCCCAGGGACTAGCGGTTTCCTTGCTACGCAGTATTTT
-	-	TRBV6-1	TRBJ1-1	CASSEFWSGYRGTEAFF	TGTGCCAGCAGTGAATTCTGGTCAGGGTATCGGGGCACTGAAGCTTTCTTT
-	TRBD1	TRBV6-5	TRBJ2-5	CARGTAEQETQYF	TGTGCCAGGGGGACAGCAGAACAAGAGACCCAGTACTTC
-	-	TRBV10-3	TRBJ2-6	CAISETAGAGANVLTF	TGTGCCATCAGTGAGACTGCAGGGGCTGGGGCCAACGTCCTGACTTTC
-	-	TRBV9	TRBJ2-2	CASTTTGSAGELFF	TGTGCCAGCACCACGACAGGTTCTGCCGGGGAGCTGTTTTTT
-	-	TRBV7-9	TRBJ1-3	CASSSYQGFGNTIYF	TGTGCCAGCAGCTCGTACCAGGGTTTTGGAAACACCATATATTTT
-	TRBD1	TRBV4-1	TRBJ2-2	CASSRDRTGGELFF	TGCGCCAGCAGCCGGGACAGGACGGGGGGGGAGCTGTTTTTT
-	TRBD2	TRBV27	TRBJ2-7	CASSLKRGVWEQYF	TGTGCCAGCAGTTTAAAGCGGGGGGTATGGGAGCAGTACTTC
-	-	TRBV4-1	TRBJ2-3	CASSQTRLADTQYF	TGCGCCAGCAGCCAAACCCGACTAGCAGATACGCAGTATTTT
-	-	TRBV4-2	TRBJ1-1	CASSQDGGPDTEAFF	TGTGCCAGCAGCCAAGATGGGGGGCCCGACACTGAAGCTTTCTTT
-	-	TRBV6-5	TRBJ1-5	CASRAGGNQPQHF	TGTGCCAGCAGGGCCGGGGGCAATCAGCCCCAGCATTTT
-	-	TRBV2	TRBJ2-7	CASSGGYEQYF	TGTGCCAGCAGTGGGGGTTACGAGCAGTACTTC
-	-	TRBV6-1	TRBJ2-3	CASSTTGFRTDTQYF	TGTGCCAGCAGTACCACAGGGTTTAGAACAGATACGCAGTATTTT
-	-	TRBV7-9	TRBJ2-1	CASQTGTTYNEQFF	TGTGCCAGCCAAACGGGCACCACCTACAATGAGCAGTTCTTC
-	-	TRBV19	TRBJ1-3	CASSFAGAAGNTIYF	TGTGCCAGTAGTTTCGCCGGAGCAGCGGGAAACACCATATATTTT
-	-	TRBV4-1	TRBJ2-5	CASSQVTGTQETQYF	TGCGCCAGCAGCCAAGTTACGGGGACCCAAGAGACCCAGTACTTC
-	-	TRBV5-5	TRBJ1-6	CASSLWDDDSPLHF	TGTGCCAGCAGCTTGTGGGACGATGATTCACCCCTCCACTTT
-	-	TRBV5-4	TRBJ1-2	CASSLDSYGYTF	TGTGCCAGCAGCTTGGATAGCTATGGCTACACCTTC
-	-	TRBV5-1	TRBJ2-1	CASSLGLSPYNEQFF	TGCGCCAGCAGCTTGGGACTATCCCCCTACAATGAGCAGTTCTTC
-	TRBD2	TRBV7-2	TRBJ2-1	CASSLSGRTYNEQFF	TGTGCCAGCAGTTTAAGCGGGAGGACTTACAATGAGCAGTTCTTC
-	-	TRBV6-1	TRBJ1-4	CASSAADRRGEKLFF	TGTGCCAGCAGCGCAGCTGACAGGCGCGGTGAAAAACTGTTTTTT
-	TRBD2	TRBV5-6	TRBJ2-5	CASVLTGSGRETQYF	TGTGCCAGCGTCCTCACCGGCAGCGGGAGGGAGACCCAGTACTTC
few	-	TRBV2	TRBJ2-7	CASSLRGSPYEQYF	TGTGCCAGCAGCCTCAGGGGATCCCCCTACGAGCAGTACTTC
-	-	TRBV7-2	TRBJ1-2	CASSLSGANYGYTF	TGTGCCAGCAGCTTATCTGGGGCTAACTATGGCTACACCTTC
-	-	TRBV28	TRBJ2-3	CASSPRWAFSDTDTQYF	TGTGCCAGCAGTCCCCGGTGGGCTTTCTCCGACACAGATACGCAGTATTTT
-	-	TRBV21-1	TRBJ1-2	CASSNDLNYGYTF	TGTGCCAGCAGCAACGACCTCAACTATGGCTACACCTTC
-	-	TRBV6-5	TRBJ2-3	CASGTPLSTDTQYF	TGTGCCAGCGGGACCCCCCTTAGCACAGATACGCAGTATTTT
-	-	TRBV18	TRBJ2-6	CASSLESGANVLTF	TGTGCCAGCTCACTAGAGTCTGGGGCCAACGTCCTGACTTTC
once	-	TRBV7-9	TRBJ2-7	CASSPGTGAYYEQYF	TGTGCCAGCAGCCCTGGGACGGGGGCTTACTACGAGCAGTACTTC
-	-	TRBV9	TRBJ2-1	CASSVVSSYNEQFF	TGTGCCAGCAGCGTAGTTAGCTCCTACAATGAGCAGTTCTTC
-	-	TRBV7-9	TRBJ2-7	CASSRGRTQLGEQYF	TGTGCCAGCAGCCGAGGAAGGACACAACTAGGGGAGCAGTACTTC